This is a list of T cell receptor beta chains from one sample in a study of shared clonotypes between healthy human individuals. The data were produced by immunoSEQ multiplex PCR, yet TCRdb's version contains in-frame clones alone and is incomplete. The sample includes about 480,000 clones, over 60% seen only once; the top ten take around 12%. The specimen was PBMCs. These TCRs come from a woman aged 40 to 49 in good health. Some clones in this sample may be carry-over from other donors' samples. The CDR3 runs from the conserved cysteine through the conserved F or W. A D gene is named only where the DNA matches it firmly. Some rows mark clone size as missing; the rest say once, few, many or name a class of expanded clone.

len	d_gene	abundance	j_gene	v_gene	CDR3aa	CDR3nt
17	TRBD1	NA	TRBJ2-1	TRBV18	CASSPTARTGSMSEQFF	TGTGCCAGCTCACCTACCGCCCGGACAGGGAGTATGAGTGAGCAGTTCTTC
16	TRBD2	NA	TRBJ2-7	TRBV9	CASSVGTGGFTAEQYF	TGTGCCAGCAGCGTGGGGACGGGGGGATTTACAGCCGAGCAGTACTTC
15	NA	NA	TRBJ1-3	TRBV30	CAWSVDRATGNTIYF	TGTGCCTGGAGTGTAGACCGGGCTACGGGAAACACCATATATTTT
14	NA	NA	TRBJ1-2	TRBV30	CAWSVGHNNYGYTF	TGTGCCTGGAGTGTTGGACATAATAACTATGGCTACACCTTC
13	NA	NA	TRBJ2-3	TRBV7-2	CASSHPNEDTQYF	TGTGCCAGCAGCCACCCCAATGAGGATACGCAGTATTTT
15	NA	NA	TRBJ2-7	TRBV18	CASSEGGAELYEQYF	TGTGCCAGCTCAGAGGGGGGAGCGGAGCTATACGAGCAGTACTTC
16	TRBD2	NA	TRBJ2-2	TRBV11-2	CASSFGLAGNTGELFF	TGTGCCAGCAGCTTCGGACTAGCGGGGAACACCGGGGAGCTGTTTTTT
16	NA	NA	TRBJ1-6	TRBV5-4	CASSPARSSYNSPLHF	TGTGCCAGCAGCCCAGCGCGAAGCTCCTATAATTCACCCCTCCACTTT
14	NA	NA	TRBJ1-6	TRBV4-2	CASSVRGDNSPLHF	TGTGCCAGCAGCGTGAGGGGGGATAATTCACCCCTCCACTTT
14	NA	NA	TRBJ2-7	TRBV13	CASSLGTTPYEQYF	TGTGCCAGCAGCCTTGGGACAACGCCCTACGAGCAGTACTTC
14	NA	NA	TRBJ2-4	TRBV28	CASKGGPDENIQYF	TGTGCCAGCAAAGGGGGGCCAGATGAAAACATTCAGTACTTC
12	NA	NA	TRBJ2-7	TRBV5-1	CASSLGFQEQYF	TGCGCCAGCAGCTTGGGTTTCCAGGAGCAGTACTTC
16	TRBD2	NA	TRBJ2-5	TRBV27	CASSLGLAGEGETQYF	TGTGCCAGCAGTTTAGGACTAGCGGGAGAGGGAGAGACCCAGTACTTC
15	TRBD1	NA	TRBJ2-2	TRBV9	CASTTGTGRSGELFF	TGTGCCAGCACTACCGGGACAGGGCGTTCCGGGGAGCTGTTTTTT
10	NA	NA	TRBJ1-3	TRBV28	CASSPGGIYF	TGTGCCAGCAGTCCCGGCGGGATATATTTT
15	NA	NA	TRBJ2-7	TRBV11-3	CASTLTKGGSYEQYF	TGTGCCAGCACCCTCACGAAGGGGGGCAGTTACGAGCAGTACTTC
13	NA	NA	TRBJ2-7	TRBV6-6	CAPPLSPTYEQYF	TGTGCCCCTCCTCTATCCCCAACCTACGAGCAGTACTTC
14	NA	NA	TRBJ2-5	TRBV6-5	CASSPGTFRETQYF	TGTGCCAGCAGTCCCGGGACTTTCCGTGAGACCCAGTACTTC
12	NA	few	TRBJ2-7	TRBV19	CASSPGGVEQYF	TGTGCCAGTAGCCCAGGGGGGGTCGAGCAGTACTTC
15	TRBD1	NA	TRBJ1-3	TRBV15	CATSWARGPGNTIYF	TGTGCCACCAGCTGGGCCAGGGGGCCAGGAAACACCATATATTTT
14	TRBD1	few	TRBJ2-7	TRBV6-1	CASRGTGESYEQYF	TGTGCCAGCAGGGGGACAGGGGAGTCCTACGAGCAGTACTTC
17	TRBD1	once	TRBJ1-5	TRBV4-2	CASSQEPGQGGNQPQHF	TGTGCCAGCAGCCAAGAACCAGGACAGGGGGGCAATCAGCCCCAGCATTTT
17	TRBD2	NA	TRBJ2-1	TRBV5-1	CASSLTTSGRSYNEQFF	TGCGCCAGCAGCTTGACAACTAGCGGGAGATCCTACAATGAGCAGTTCTTC